This T cell receptor beta chain was sequenced during a study of T cell repertoires in cytomegalovirus infection. Overall study: Indications of both CMV infection and matching HLA type were provided by public TCR beta signatures.

The ends lost 8 bases at V and 3 bases at J; junction bases unmatched: 6. CDR3 length equals 14 residues. CDR1 is SEHNR and CDR2 is FQNEAQ in the germline V gene (reference sequence). TCRdb redid the calling of the reads with MiXCR, one entry per CDR3 protein. The sample shows hundreds of thousands of distinct CDR3 sequences, 24% of them seen only once. This clonotype appeared a single time. A much more abundant neighbour one base away suggests this may be a read error. Specimen: CD8+ T cells from PBMCs. The clonotype originates from a human donor in good health (CMV status not recorded). Some clones in this sample may be carry-over from other donors' samples. This chain uses TRBV7-9 with TRBJ1-5; the match to TRBD1 covers 8 bases. The DNA for the CDR3 is TGTGCCAGCCAGGGGGCCGCGAACAATCAGCCCCAGCATTTT. It translates to CASQGAANNQPQHF.